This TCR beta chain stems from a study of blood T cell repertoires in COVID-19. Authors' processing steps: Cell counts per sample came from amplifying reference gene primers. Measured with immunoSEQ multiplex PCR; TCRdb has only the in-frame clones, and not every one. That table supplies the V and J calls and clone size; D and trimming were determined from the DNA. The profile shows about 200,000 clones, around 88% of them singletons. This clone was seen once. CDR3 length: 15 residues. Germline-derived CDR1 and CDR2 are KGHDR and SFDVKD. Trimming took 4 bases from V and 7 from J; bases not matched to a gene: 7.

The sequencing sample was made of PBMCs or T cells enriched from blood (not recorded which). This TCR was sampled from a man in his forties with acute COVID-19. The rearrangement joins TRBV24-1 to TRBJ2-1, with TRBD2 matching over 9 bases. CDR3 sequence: CATSDRWREGNEQFF. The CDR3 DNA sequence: TGTGCCACCAGTGACCGGTGGCGGGAGGGTAATGAGCAGTTCTTC.